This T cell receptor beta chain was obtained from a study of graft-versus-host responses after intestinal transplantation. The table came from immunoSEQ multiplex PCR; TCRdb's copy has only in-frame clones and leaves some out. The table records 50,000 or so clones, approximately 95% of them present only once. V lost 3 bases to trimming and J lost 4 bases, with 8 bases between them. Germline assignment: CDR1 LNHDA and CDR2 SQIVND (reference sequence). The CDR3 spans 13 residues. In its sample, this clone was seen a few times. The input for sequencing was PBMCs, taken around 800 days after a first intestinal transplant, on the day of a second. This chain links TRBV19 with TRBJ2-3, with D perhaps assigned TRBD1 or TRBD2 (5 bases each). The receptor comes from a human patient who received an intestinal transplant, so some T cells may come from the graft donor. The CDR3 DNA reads TGTGCCAGTAGTATGCCGGGACCAGATACGCAGTATTTT. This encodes CASSMPGPDTQYF.